The present entry profiles one T cell receptor beta chain with its context. Its antigen is unknown. One base away there is no much larger clone; base qualities are not given. Whole blood was collected in K2EDTA tubes by collaborating institutions according to the institutions' own protocols. For TCRbeta analysis, collaborators shipped samples as frozen whole blood, isolated PBMCs, or DNA extracted from either of those sample types. The CDR3 contains 15 residues, cysteine and phenylalanine counted. Solely the CDR3 DNA is kept, with 45 bases framed from the first base. CDR1 and CDR2 are read off the germline V gene as MNHEY and SVGAGI. Trimming takes 4 bases from V and 3 bases from J, and the germline ends sit 12 bases apart. TCRbeta CDR3 regions were amplified from genomic DNA using the immunoSEQ Assay, a bias-controlled multiplex PCR. Per the original workflow: Within the assay, amplification of reference gene primers was used to estimate how many nucleated cells each sample contained. To quantify the absolute abundance of each unique TCRbeta CDR3 rearrangement, sequence reads were collapsed and filtered. Productive Simpson clonality was computed per sample as the square root of Simpson's diversity index over productive rearrangements. TCRdb mirrors the immuneACCESS table, restricted to in-frame sequences. Some clones are absent from its copies; in checked studies, under half trace to an unresolved V gene, and the reason for the others is unknown. The V and J calls and clone size were taken over from that table, and D and trimming were inferred from the DNA. In all, the sample holds roughly 70,000 clones, and approximately 88% of those were seen once. The top ten hold approximately 6.8% of the sample.

This entry is derived from a study of blood T cell repertoires in COVID-19 (dated by TCRdb to the early 2020s). About the study as a whole: The collaborator samples originated in the United States, Italy and Spain and spanned the acute and convalescent phases of COVID-19. The dataset comprised deeply sampled blood TCRbeta repertoires from subjects exposed to, actively infected with, or recovered from COVID-19. The sample metadata nearly always contained a de-identified subject ID, COVID-19 status, age in years and sex. Where available, HLA class I and class II types were taken from metadata supplied by the sample provider and were not determined by assay-based typing. Samples were obtained from the ongoing ImmuneRACE study (first 160 participants) and from roughly 1,300 subjects provided by 6 global collaborators. The repertoires were released in a freely available public database intended as a resource for research on the immune response to SARS-CoV-2. The material from the prospective study consisted of cDNA or gDNA derived from T cells, B-cell-depleted T cells, or PBMCs. The research as a whole found: The amount of clinical and demographic metadata varied by source and participant and was provided uncurated.

This clonotype originated in a woman between 65 and 79 years old with acute or convalescent COVID-19. The sample comprised peripheral blood. The chain couples TRBV6-5 to TRBJ2-2, with a tentative D gene TRBD2 over 7 matching bases. The CDR3 protein: CASSSRGPDTGELFF. At the DNA level, the sequence is TGTGCCAGCAGTTCGCGGGGGCCAGACACCGGGGAGCTGTTTTTT.